This T cell receptor (beta chain) was obtained from a study of T cell responses to AZD1222 COVID-19 vaccine. Broader study findings: Sampling captured repertoires only after the peak T cell response.

Trimming at V came to 4 bases and at J to 7 bases, leaving 9 bases not matched to a gene. The CDR3 is 15 residues long. Per germline, CDR1 LNHDA and CDR2 SQIVND (reference sequence). Worth noting for this clone: Its antigen is not identified.

The table came from immunoSEQ multiplex PCR; TCRdb's copy has only in-frame clones and leaves some out. The profile shows roughly 120,000 clones, 75% to 90% of them singletons. The chain joins TRBV19 to TRBJ1-5; 8 nucleotides align to TRBD1. The sample was peripheral blood, taken on day 0 of MenACWY control vaccination. The origin of this receptor is an adult in good health. CDR3 loop: CASSRGQGQGQPQHF. The CDR3 DNA reads as TGTGCCAGTAGTAGAGGACAGGGCCAGGGGCAGCCCCAGCATTTT.